The rows below give T cell receptor beta chains drawn from one sample of a study of post-analysis software for immune sequencing data. TCRdb analysed the PCR reads with MiXCR anew, one entry per CDR3 protein. The profile shows around 770,000 distinct CDR3 sequences, 46% of them singletons. Input material: blood. The receptors come from a girl under 18 with multiple sclerosis. The CDR3 runs from the conserved cysteine through the conserved F or W. A D gene is named only where the DNA matches it firmly. Size values are once, few and many counts, or a class for expanded clones, and some rows have none.

d_call,j_call,v_call,cdr3_length,clone_size,cdr3_aa,cdr3_nt
TRBD2,TRBJ2-1,TRBV9,14,-,CASSDSGYYNEQFF,TGTGCCAGCAGCGATAGCGGGTACTACAATGAGCAGTTCTTC
TRBD1,TRBJ2-7,TRBV6-5,16,-,CASRRTPGQNPYEQYF,TGTGCCAGCAGACGGACCCCGGGACAGAACCCGTACGAGCAGTACTTC
TRBD1,TRBJ2-5,TRBV27,15,few,CASSSRDRKYVRQYF,TGTGCCAGCAGTTCCCGGGACAGGAAGTATGTTCGGCAGTACTTC
-,TRBJ2-5,TRBV6-1,15,-,CASLPTGLVVETQYF,TGTGCCAGCCTCCCGACAGGTTTGGTCGTGGAGACCCAGTACTTC
TRBD1,TRBJ1-4,TRBV2,15,few,CASILTGPSDEKLFF,TGTGCCAGCATTCTGACAGGGCCCAGCGATGAAAAACTGTTTTTT
TRBD1,TRBJ1-1,TRBV7-9,16,-,CASSFGQGAGGTEAFF,TGTGCCAGCAGCTTCGGACAGGGGGCGGGGGGCACTGAAGCTTTCTTT
-,TRBJ1-2,TRBV7-9,14,-,CASSSTGQGDGYTF,TGTGCCAGCAGCTCGACGGGGCAGGGCGATGGCTACACCTTC
TRBD1,TRBJ2-5,TRBV30,12,-,CAWSGGTGEQYF,TGTGCCTGGAGTGGCGGGACAGGGGAGCAGTACTTC
-,TRBJ2-6,TRBV7-8,17,once,CASSPQPQGTGANVLTF,TGTGCCAGCAGCCCCCAACCACAGGGAACTGGGGCCAACGTCCTGACTTTC
-,TRBJ2-3,TRBV12-3/TRBV12-4,16,-,CASSFAAGKRGDTQYF,TGTGCCAGCAGTTTCGCGGCAGGCAAGAGGGGAGATACGCAGTATTTT
-,TRBJ2-6,TRBV6-1,15,-,CASSEQDSGANVLTF,TGTGCCAGCAGTGAACAAGACTCTGGGGCCAACGTCCTGACTTTC